These 29 T cell receptor beta chains originate from one sample sequenced in a study of T cells in women clearing cervical HPV infection. Measured with immunoSEQ multiplex PCR; TCRdb has only the in-frame clones, and not every one. This sample's clone table lists tens of thousands of clones. The sequencing input was blood buffy coat. All receptors come from a woman aged 18-70 years with a cervical HPV16 infection that either progressed to CIN3+ or cleared (not recorded which).

As regards this clone: The read finishes 3 residues shy of the CDR3 end, and the germline J gene is used to complete it. The chain recombines TRBV7-6 with TRBJ2-1; 11 nucleotides agree with TRBD2. V lost 5 bases to trimming and J lost 8 bases; unmatched junction nucleotides: 8. CDR3 length: 15 amino acids. From germline, CDR1 is SGHVS and CDR2 FNYEAQ. The CDR3 sequence is CASSPGLAALYEQFF. The CDR3 DNA, read in part, is TGTGCCAGCAGCCCGGGACTAGCGGCTCTTTATGAG.

This CDR3 is CASTPGASSNYGYTF. The CDR3 DNA, read in part, is TGTGCCAGTACCCCCGGCGCTAGTTCTAACTATGGC. The chain carries TRBV19 and TRBJ1-2; no clear D gene. With the read ending 3 residues before the CDR3 end, the germline J gene is used to fill in that end. The CDR3 runs to 15 residues. The V end was cut by 7 bases, the J end by 0 bases, with 15 bases between. The germline CDR1 and CDR2 sequences are LNHDA and SQIVND (reference sequence).

Details on this clone: Read coverage stops 3 residues before the CDR3 terminus; the germline J gene supplies the remainder. This chain uses TRBV6-2 or TRBV6-3 with TRBJ2-7; 9 nucleotides line up with TRBD1. Trimming took 8 bases from V and 5 from J; bases not matched to a gene: 7. Germline CDR1 MNHEY, CDR2 SVGEGT. The length of the CDR3 is 13 residues. Incomplete CDR3 DNA: TGTGCCAGCGGGACAGGGAGAATGAACGAG. This encodes CASGTGRMNE. The complete CDR3 reads CASGTGRMNEQYF.

To note about this clone: The read comes to an end 3 residues before the CDR3 does, leaving the germline J gene to fill in the end. The chain combines TRBV6-1 with TRBJ2-7; 8 nucleotides match TRBD2. Germline CDR1 MNHNS, CDR2 SASEGT. Unmatched junction bases numbered 8, after V lost 4 bases and J lost 6 bases. This CDR3 region has 14 residues. The CDR3 region is CASSVSGSQGEQYF. The part of the CDR3 DNA that was read is TGTGCCAGCAGTGTGAGCGGGAGTCAGGGCGAG.

Concerning this clone itself: The CDR3 end is not reached by the read, which stops 3 residues before it; the germline J gene fills it in. The sample has other DNA sequences that encode this CDR3 too. The chain combines TRBV2 with TRBJ1-3; a weak D match, TRBD1 (5 bases). CDR3 size: 13 residues. Germline V gives CDR1 SNHLY, CDR2 FYNNEI. V was cut by 8 bases and J by 2 bases, with 10 bases left in between. The sequenced part of the CDR3 DNA is TGTGCCAGCCAGCGGGGGGCTGGAAACACC. Amino acid sequence: CASQRGAGNT. The full CDR3 protein reads CASQRGAGNTIYF.

In the case of this clone: The read falls 3 residues short of the CDR3 end, and the missing part is taken from the germline J gene. This rearrangement joins TRBV4-2 to TRBJ2-6; 7 positions agree with TRBD2. The germline V gene has CDR1 LGHNA and CDR2 YNFKEQ. The CDR3 loop spans 16 amino acids. V dropped 3 bases and J dropped 4; count of bases not matched to a gene: 6. The CDR3 here is CASSHVGGGGANVLTF. The DNA read from the CDR3 is TGTGCCAGCAGCCATGTGGGGGGGGGAGGGGCCAACGTC.

In the case of this clone: The CDR3 extends 3 residues past the end of the read, so its final part is completed from the germline J gene. Other DNA sequences from this sample encode an identical CDR3 as well. The chain links TRBV29-1 to TRBJ1-3; tentatively, D is TRBD1 (5 bases). The length of the CDR3 is 14 residues. The V gene lost 6 bases and the J gene lost 0 bases, with 12 bases spanning the gap. Germline CDR1 and CDR2: SQVTM and ANQGSEA. The CDR3 protein is CSVSRGGSGNTIYF. CDR3 DNA (partial): TGCAGCGTCTCCCGCGGGGGCTCTGGAAACACC.

As to this clone: The CDR3 end lies 3 residues beyond the end of the read and is filled in from the germline J gene. The V call is TRBV5-1, the J call TRBJ2-1; 7 bases align to TRBD1. This CDR3 has 17 residues. Germline V CDR1 and CDR2: SGHRS, YFSETQ. The junction had 8 bases not matched to a gene; V was cut back by 2 bases and J by 0 bases. The CDR3 loop reads CASSFFGDRSSYNEQFF. Partial CDR3 DNA: TGCGCCAGCAGCTTTTTTGGGGACAGAAGCTCCTACAATGAG.

Remarks on this clone: The read stops 3 residues short of the end of the CDR3; the missing end is completed from the germline J gene. V usage is TRBV19 and J usage is TRBJ2-4; tentatively, D is TRBD1 (5 bases). This CDR3 comprises 13 residues. The germline V gene has CDR1 LNHDA and CDR2 SQIVND (reference sequence). The CDR3 region is CASSIGSGNGQYF. The CDR3 DNA, read in part, is TGTGCCAGTAGTATCGGGTCAGGGAATGGT.

Note on this clone: The CDR3 end is not reached by the read, which stops 3 residues before it; the germline J gene fills it in. The V and J genes are TRBV10-3 and TRBJ1-1; unclear D gene. The V end lost 3 bases, the J end lost 0 bases, and 11 bases lay between the germline ends. The CDR3 loop spans 15 amino acids. Germline CDR1 reads ENHRY; CDR2 reads SYGVKD. CDR3 DNA, as far as it was read: TGTGCCATCAGTGATTCCGGGGTCATGAACACTGAA. This codes for CAISDSGVMNTE. In full, the CDR3 is CAISDSGVMNTEAFF.

A note on this clone: With the read ending 3 residues before the CDR3 end, the germline J gene is used to fill in that end. This sequence joins TRBV11-2 and TRBJ2-3; tentative D call: TRBD2 (6 bases). The CDR3 loop spans 15 amino acids. CDR1 and CDR2 from the germline V gene are SGHAT and FQNNGV. CDR3 bases read: TGTGCCAGCAGCCACCGGGCGGGGAATGGAGAGACG. Encoded protein: CASSHRAGNGET. In full, the CDR3 reads CASSHRAGNGETQYF.

To note about this clone: Read sequence stops 3 residues before the CDR3 end, and the germline J gene provides the missing end. The V gene is TRBV6-4, the J gene TRBJ1-2, with D maybe TRBD1 (6 bases). Germline-derived CDR1 and CDR2 are MRHNA and SNTAGT. The V end was cut by 0 bases, the J end by 2 bases, with 16 bases between. The CDR3 totals 17 residues. Incomplete CDR3 DNA: TGTGCCAGCAGTGACTCTCGGGGGGCTAGGCCCAACTATGGC. Translated: CASSDSRGARPNYG. In full, the CDR3 reads CASSDSRGARPNYGYTF.

Details on this clone: Read coverage stops 3 residues before the CDR3 terminus; the germline J gene supplies the remainder. The chain joins TRBV7-2 to TRBJ1-1, with D possibly being TRBD1 (5 bases). The V end was cut by 4 bases, the J end by 6 bases, with 15 bases between. The CDR3 sequence is 14 residues long. Germline CDR1 and CDR2: SGHTA and FQGNSA. The sequenced part of the CDR3 DNA is TGTGCCAGCAGCTCCGAAGTGTGGGGGGCTGAA. Encoded protein: CASSSEVWGAE. Given in full, the CDR3 is CASSSEVWGAEAFF.

In the case of this clone: Read coverage stops 3 residues before the CDR3 terminus; the germline J gene supplies the remainder. This chain joins TRBV7-8 and TRBJ2-2; D is unclear. The V gene lost 0 bases and the J gene lost 8 bases, with 16 bases spanning the gap. The CDR3 is 16 amino acids. Germline V gene lookup returns CDR1 SGHVS and CDR2 FQNEAQ. CDR3 region: CASSLARIKTRGELFF. The CDR3 bases that were read are TGTGCCAGCAGCTTAGCGCGGATTAAGACCCGGGGGGAG.

Points on this clone: The read gets to within 3 residues of the CDR3 end, and the germline J gene fills in the rest. This chain links TRBV20-1 with TRBJ2-3; 8 bases agree with TRBD2. The germline V gene has CDR1 DFQATT and CDR2 SNEGSKA (reference sequence). This CDR3 spans 16 amino acids. Trimming at V came to 6 bases and at J to 2 bases, leaving 13 bases not matched to a gene. The CDR3 DNA, read in part, is TGCAGTGCAAACCCGGGGGGGCTTCTACACACAGATACG. The encoded protein is CSANPGGLLHTDT. The full CDR3 protein is CSANPGGLLHTDTQYF.

Of note for this clone: Read data end 3 residues before the CDR3 end; the end is taken from the germline J gene. V gene TRBV29-1 combines with J gene TRBJ2-1; tentative D call: TRBD1 (5 bases). The germline V gene has CDR1 SQVTM and CDR2 ANQGSEA. The CDR3 is made up of 13 amino acids. V was cut by 7 bases and J by 1 base, with 11 bases left in between. Partial CDR3 DNA: TGCAGCGCACGGTCAGGGTCCTACAATGAG. Translating gives CSARSGSYNE. The entire CDR3 is CSARSGSYNEQFF.

About this clone itself: Read data end 3 residues before the CDR3 end; the end is taken from the germline J gene. This chain links TRBV7-9 with TRBJ1-2, with TRBD1 identical over 7 bases. The CDR3 has 15 residues. Germline CDR1 reads SEHNR; CDR2 reads FQNEAQ (reference sequence). The DNA read from the CDR3 is TGTGCCAGCAGCCGGACAGGCTCACCCTACAATGAC. The encoded protein is CASSRTGSPYND. Given in full, the CDR3 is CASSRTGSPYNDYTF.

Turning to this clone: The read falls 3 residues short of the CDR3 end, and the missing part is taken from the germline J gene. The chain carries TRBV7-6 and TRBJ1-4; D not resolved. Germline V gives CDR1 SGHVS, CDR2 FNYEAQ. The CDR3 totals 18 residues. Incomplete CDR3 DNA: TGTGCCAGCAGCTTAATCGGCCGCGAGGGTTCCTATAATTCACCA. Translating it yields CASSLIGREGSYNSP. The whole CDR3 is CASSLIGREGSYNSPLFF.

As for this clone: The sequenced fragment ends 3 residues before the CDR3 boundary, so the rest is inferred from the germline J gene. The gene calls are TRBV18 and TRBJ2-2, with 9 bases aligning to TRBD1. Germline values: CDR1 KGHSH, CDR2 LQKENI. V shed 1 base and J 7 bases; nucleotides not matched to a gene: 10. CDR3 size: 17 residues. The CDR3 region is CASSPQNRGRVSGELFF. CDR3 DNA (partial): TGTGCCAGCTCACCACAAAACAGGGGGCGAGTCAGCGGGGAG.

Comments on this clone: The read gets to within 3 residues of the CDR3 end, and the germline J gene fills in the rest. The chain has TRBV16 and TRBJ2-7, with 8 positions matching TRBD2. CDR3 length: 14 amino acids. The germline V gene has CDR1 KGHSY and CDR2 FQNENV. Unmatched junction bases numbered 4, after V lost 2 bases and J lost 4 bases. The DNA read from the CDR3 is TGTGCCAGCAGCCAACGGGGGGGCCTTTACGAG. As protein: CASSQRGGLYE. The whole CDR3 sequence reads CASSQRGGLYEQYF.

Its frequency marks this clone as medium-sized (0.01 to 0.1%). With the read ending 3 residues before the CDR3 end, the germline J gene is used to fill in that end. The chain links TRBV6-1 to TRBJ2-3, with TRBD2 as a possible D gene (5 bases). Germline values: CDR1 MNHNS, CDR2 SASEGT. The V end lost 1 base, the J end lost 0 bases, and 8 bases lay between the germline ends. There are 15 residues in the CDR3. The CDR3 bases that were read are TGTGCCAGCAGTGAAGTGAGCGGTAGCACAGATACG. Its protein product is CASSEVSGSTDT. The full CDR3 reads CASSEVSGSTDTQYF.

On this clone: The read halts 3 residues ahead of the CDR3 end, with the missing end drawn from the germline J gene. The chain links TRBV7-9 to TRBJ2-2; D gene ambiguous. The ends were cut back, 3 bases at V and 5 bases at J, with 4 bases in the middle. The CDR3 consists of 12 residues. The germline gives CDR1 SEHNR, CDR2 FQNEAQ (reference sequence). Here the CDR3 reads CASSFYTGELFF. Incomplete CDR3 DNA: TGTGCCAGCAGCTTCTATACCGGGGAG.

This CDR3 is CASSRSGQGDYEQYF. The covered CDR3 bases are TGCGCCAGCAGCCGATCGGGACAGGGGGACTACGAG. This chain connects TRBV5-1 to TRBJ2-7; 11 bases fit TRBD1. The sequence runs out 3 residues before the end of the CDR3; the remainder is reconstructed from the germline J gene. Unmatched junction bases numbered 6, after V lost 4 bases and J lost 3 bases. Germline V CDR1 and CDR2: SGHRS, YFSETQ. The CDR3 has 15 amino acids.

With respect to this clone: The sequence runs out 3 residues before the end of the CDR3; the remainder is reconstructed from the germline J gene. The chain recombines TRBV18 with TRBJ2-3; 10 bases align to TRBD1. The trim removed 6 bases at V and 4 bases at J, leaving 7 bases unmatched. The CDR3 has 15 amino acids. Germline loops: CDR1 KGHSH, CDR2 LQKENI. The CDR3 DNA, read in part, is TGTGCCAGCTCGTCGACAGGGGGCGCGGCAGATACG. Translated, it gives CASSSTGGAADT. The whole CDR3 sequence reads CASSSTGGAADTQYF.

On this clone: The observed sequence ends 3 residues before the CDR3 terminus, with the missing tail filled in from the germline J gene. This sequence joins TRBV5-1 and TRBJ2-1; 8 nucleotides match TRBD2. Germline CDR1 is SGHRS and CDR2 is YFSETQ. The CDR3 totals 15 residues. J lost 4 bases, V lost 1 base, and 4 bases had no gene match. The covered CDR3 bases are TGCGCCAGCAGCTTGTTGGGACTAGGGTACAATGAG. The encoded protein is CASSLLGLGYNE. The full CDR3 reads CASSLLGLGYNEQFF.

As regards this clone: The read is 3 residues too short to cover the CDR3 end, so that end is filled in from the germline J gene. This sequence joins TRBV20-1 and TRBJ2-3; 10 bases map to TRBD2. Germline assignment: CDR1 DFQATT and CDR2 SNEGSKA (reference sequence). This CDR3 is built from 11 residues. Losses at the gene ends were 6 bases for V and 8 bases for J; bases not matched to a gene: 2. CDR3 sequence: CSAPSGSTQYF. The sequenced CDR3 bases are TGCAGTGCGCCTAGCGGGAGTACG.

For this clone: The read ends 3 residues shy of where the CDR3 ends; the end is completed using the germline J gene. The chain is built from TRBV11-2 and TRBJ1-1; possibly TRBD1 for D (6 bases). This CDR3 is 14 amino acids long. CDR1 is SGHAT and CDR2 is FQNNGV in the germline V gene. CDR3 sequence reads: CASSLGGQTYEAFF. The covered CDR3 bases are TGTGCCAGCAGCTTAGGGGGACAAACGTACGAG.

Of note for this clone: The read stops 3 residues short of the end of the CDR3; the missing end is completed from the germline J gene. The chain joins TRBV19 to TRBJ1-1, with D possibly matching TRBD1 (6 bases). V dropped 6 bases and J dropped 0 bases, with 8 bases sitting between them. This CDR3 is built from 13 residues. Germline V lookup: CDR1 LNHDA, CDR2 SQIVND (reference sequence). The CDR3 here is CASSWDMNTEAFF. The sequenced CDR3 bases are TGTGCCAGTAGCTGGGACATGAACACTGAA.

As concerns this clone: At one of its ends the junction is not consistent with the germline gene, which may arise from a read error. The read terminates 3 residues ahead of where the CDR3 ends, so the germline J gene completes it. The chain recombines TRBV3-1 (or the pseudogene TRBV3-2) with TRBJ2-7; D call uncertain. CDR1 LGHDT and CDR2 YNNKEL come from the germline V gene (reference sequence). The CDR3 extends over 16 amino acids. CDR3 sequence reads: CASSPELHCISSEQYF. The sequenced part of the CDR3 DNA is TGTGCCAGCAGCCCCGAGCTGCATTGTATCTCCTCCGAG.